The text below deals with one T cell receptor beta chain. Its antigen is unknown. After the first PCR, alpha and beta chain libraries were processed separately. The data belong to a study of naive and memory T cell subsets. The study, taken as a whole, reports: TCR counts from RNA may reflect activation-linked expression changes. Possibly reflecting memory cells re-expressing CD45RA, a few larger clonotypes occurred in naive repertoires, especially CD8. Over 85% of naive TCR sequences appeared only once, unlike memory subsets.

V gave up 4 bases and J gave up 2 bases, with 12 bases separating them. The CDR3 extends over 14 amino acids. The germline CDR1 and CDR2 sequences are LGHDT and YNNKEL (reference sequence). Two oligonucleotides, mixed equimolar, formed the beta constant-region primer covering TRBC1 and TRBC2. Nested alpha and beta constant-region primers with the SP2 primer drove four PCR rounds on ligated cDNA. From the UMI-ligation and nested PCR reads, TCRdb called clonotypes with MiXCR, one entry per CDR3 protein. Found here are roughly 140,000 distinct CDR3 sequences, approximately 21% of them singletons; the top ten hold roughly 0.63%.

The chain employs TRBV3-1 and TRBJ2-7; TRBD2 is a possible D gene (6 bases). Sequenced input: naive CD8+ T cells from blood. The receptor's source is a human donor in good health. The CDR3 spells CASSPAGRTYEQYF. DNA for the CDR3: TGTGCCAGCAGCCCTGCGGGACGTACCTACGAGCAGTACTTC.